These 20 T cell receptor beta chains were all obtained from the same sample, sequenced in a study of CD8 T cells in ankylosing spondylitis. Study results and caveats: Characteristic, it appeared, of ankylosing spondylitis blood was a TCR beta motif of about eight highly homologous variants.

No antigens are known for them. TCRdb itself ran the 5' RACE reads through MiXCR, one entry per CDR3 protein. The sample includes approximately 550,000 distinct CDR3 sequences, over 9.5% of them seen just once. The sample comprised blood, either unsorted or a sorted T cell fraction (not recorded which). The origin of the receptors is a male donor with ankylosing spondylitis.

This clonotype was seen at least ten times. CDR3 DNA sequence: TGTGCCACCAGTGATGTAACAGGGAATGAGCAGTTCTTC. This sequence encodes CATSDVTGNEQFF. V gene TRBV24-1 combines with J gene TRBJ2-1; a weak D match, TRBD1 (6 bases). Germline lookup yields CDR1 KGHDR and CDR2 SFDVKD. This CDR3 is 13 amino acids long. Trimming took 3 bases from V and 7 from J, leaving 9 bases between them.

The chain employs TRBV15 and TRBJ2-7; no clear D. V lost 0 bases and J lost 1, with 10 bases in between. The CDR3 length is 15 residues. Germline V gene lookup returns CDR1 LNHNV and CDR2 YYDKDF (reference sequence). The CDR3 DNA reads as TGTGCCACCAGCAGAGATAGGACGGGTTCCTACGAGCAGTACGTC. Encoded protein: CATSRDRTGSYEQYV.

This clonotype was seen a handful of times. This chain connects TRBV18 to TRBJ1-1; D remains unclear. Germline CDR1 KGHSH, CDR2 LQKENI. The CDR3 is 14 amino acids. Trimming removed 3 bases at V and 1 base at J, with 9 bases between. CDR3 protein: CASSPWLGNTEAFF. CDR3 bases: TGTGCCAGCTCACCGTGGTTGGGGAACACTGAAGCTTTCTTT.

This clonotype turned up a few times. This chain uses TRBV5-1 with TRBJ2-7; 10 bases match TRBD1. Trimming cost V 0 bases and J 3 bases; bases outside gene matches: 6. Germline V gene data show CDR1 as SGHRS and CDR2 as YFSETQ. The CDR3 loop spans 16 amino acids. CDR3 in amino acids: CASSLGIGDRGYEQYF. The CDR3, as DNA: TGCGCCAGCAGCTTGGGCATCGGGGACAGGGGCTACGAGCAGTACTTC. Full variable domain (outside the CDR3, taken from reference TRBV5-1 and TRBJ2-7): KAGVTQTPRYLIKTRGQQVTLSCSPISGHRSVSWYQQTPGQGLQFLFEYFSETQRNKGNFPGRFSGRQFSNSRSEMNVSTLELGDSALYLCASSLGIGDRGYEQYFGPGTRLTVT.

This clonotype has just a few counts. The gene calls are TRBV7-2 and TRBJ2-5; 7 bases line up with TRBD2. With 5 bases clipped from V and 7 bases from J, the junction kept 10 bases outside the gene matches. The CDR3 spans 14 residues. From germline, CDR1 is SGHTA and CDR2 FQGNSA. CDR3 coding DNA: TGTGCCAGCAGCCCCGGGACTACCTTATGGACCCAGTACTTC. Translation gives CASSPGTTLWTQYF.

The sample holds a few counts of this clonotype. The chain uses TRBV2 and TRBJ2-1; D may be TRBD1 or TRBD2 (5 bases each). Trimming removed 0 bases from V and 9 bases from J, with 9 bases in between. This CDR3 comprises 13 residues. From germline, CDR1 is SNHLY and CDR2 FYNNEI. The CDR3 nucleotides are TGTGCCAGCAGTGAAGCCCGTGGGGGTGAGCAGTTCTTC. It is translated as CASSEARGGEQFF.

This clonotype was detected only a few times. The genes are TRBV7-2 and TRBJ2-7, with D perhaps TRBD1 or TRBD2 (5 bases each). V was cut by 1 base and J by 4 bases, with 17 bases left in between. CDR1 and CDR2 from the germline V gene are SGHTA and FQGNSA. The CDR3 sequence is 16 residues long. DNA of the CDR3: TGTGCCAGCAGCTTAGAAGTAGGGGACGGAAGATACGAGCAGTACTTC. Protein product: CASSLEVGDGRYEQYF.

The chain has TRBV21-1 and TRBJ2-7; whether TRBD1, the table's D call, matches the DNA was not checked. TRBV21-1 is tagged as a pseudogene. CDR3 size: 18 residues. The CDR3 nucleotides read TGTGCCAGCAGCAAAATCGTAGGACAACCTAGAGGTCCCTACGAGCAGTACGTC. Protein sequence: CASSKIVGQPRGPYEQYV.

This clonotype came up many times. This rearrangement joins TRBV5-1 to TRBJ2-1; 9 bases line up with TRBD2. Trimming at V came to 4 bases and at J to 7 bases, leaving 15 bases not matched to a gene. The CDR3 extends over 17 amino acids. CDR1 is SGHRS and CDR2 is YFSETQ in the germline V gene. CDR3 DNA sequence: TGCGCCAGCAGCAAACAAGGCAAGCGGGAGGTCTTGAATGAGCAGTTCTTC. Protein product: CASSKQGKREVLNEQFF.

This clonotype was observed many times. This sequence joins TRBV11-1 and TRBJ2-3; 12 nucleotides match TRBD2. The V gene end was trimmed by 5 bases and the J gene end by 4 bases; junction bases not matched to a gene: 7. This CDR3 region has 16 residues. Germline CDR1 SGHAT, CDR2 FQDESV (reference sequence). CDR3 sequence: CASSKGLAGTADTQYF. DNA for the CDR3: TGTGCCAGCAGCAAAGGACTAGCGGGAACCGCAGATACGCAGTATTTT.

The chain joins TRBV7-9 to TRBJ1-6; 7 bases line up with TRBD1. The CDR3 is made up of 13 amino acids. Per the germline V gene, CDR1 is SEHNR and CDR2 is FQNEAQ (reference sequence). The J segment lost 12 bases and the V segment lost 4 bases, leaving 6 bases of the junction unmatched. In DNA, the CDR3 is TGTGCCAGCAGCTACGGACAGGCGGAACCCCTCCACTTT. It encodes CASSYGQAEPLHF. Variable domain in full (rest from reference TRBV7-9 and TRBJ1-6): DTGVSQNPRHKITKRGQNVTFRCDPISEHNRLYWYRQTLGQGPEFLTYFQNEAQLEKSRLLSDRFSAERPKGSFSTLEIQRTEQGDSAMYLCASSYGQAEPLHFGNGTRLTVT.

Ten or more counts support this clonotype. The chain combines TRBV5-1 with TRBJ2-7; TRBD1 is a possible D gene (6 bases). The CDR3 extends over 14 amino acids. V lost 4 bases, J lost 3 bases, and 14 bases lay in between. Per the germline V gene, CDR1 is SGHRS and CDR2 is YFSETQ. Here the CDR3 DNA reads TGCGCCAGCAGCCCAAGTCGAGGGGGCTACGAGCAGTACTTC. As protein: CASSPSRGGYEQYF.

In its sample, this clonotype was seen a few times. This chain links TRBV7-8 with TRBJ2-3, with D possibly called TRBD1 or TRBD2 (5 bases each). Germline V gives CDR1 SGHVS, CDR2 FQNEAQ. The V end was cut by 3 bases, the J end by 4 bases, with 17 bases between. The length of the CDR3 is 16 residues. CDR3 nucleotides: TGTGCCAGCAGCTTGGGGACGCCGAACGGTGCAGATACGCAGTATTTT. Protein: CASSLGTPNGADTQYF.

The genes are TRBV5-1 and TRBJ2-2; unclear D gene. CDR3 size: 15 residues. The ends were cut back, 6 bases at V and 4 bases at J, with 16 bases in the middle. CDR1 and CDR2 (germline): SGHRS, YFSETQ. CDR3 in amino acids: CASNTVASTTGELFF. The DNA of the CDR3 is TGCGCCAGCAACACAGTTGCGTCAACCACCGGGGAGCTGTTTTTT.

The chain is built from TRBV30 and TRBJ1-4; D uncertain. The germline gives CDR1 GTSNPN, CDR2 SVGIG (reference sequence). The V end lost 1 base, the J end lost 8 bases, and 11 bases lay between the germline ends. The CDR3 is 13 residues long. CDR3 region: CAWSGEGREKLFF. CDR3 nucleotide sequence: TGTGCCTGGAGTGGTGAAGGTCGCGAAAAACTGTTTTTT.

The rearrangement joins TRBV20-1 to TRBJ1-2; D may be TRBD1 (6 bases). The CDR3 is 13 amino acids. Germline V gives CDR1 DFQATT, CDR2 SNEGSKA (reference sequence). The V end was cut by 0 bases, the J end by 10 bases, with 15 bases between. CDR3 protein: CSARDPRDNYYTF. The CDR3 bases are TGCAGTGCTAGAGACCCCCGGGACAACTACTACACCTTC.

The sample holds a few counts of this clonotype. The gene calls are TRBV7-9 and TRBJ1-2; D gene ambiguous. The germline V gene encodes CDR1 SEHNR and CDR2 FQNEAQ (reference sequence). The CDR3 has 14 residues. The V and J ends lost 4 bases and 1 base respectively, with 10 bases between them. CDR3 protein: CASSSDVSNYGYTF. CDR3 sequence (DNA): TGTGCCAGCAGCTCGGACGTCAGTAACTATGGCTACACCTTC.

This chain links TRBV5-1 with TRBJ2-7, with 9 bases lining up with TRBD1. Germline V lookup: CDR1 SGHRS, CDR2 YFSETQ. CDR3 size: 15 residues. V was clipped by 4 bases and J by 1 base; unmatched bases: 6. The CDR3 is CASSVRQGGSYEQYV. The CDR3 DNA sequence: TGCGCCAGCAGCGTACGACAGGGGGGATCCTACGAGCAGTACGTC.

This clonotype was seen only a few times. The chain employs TRBV16 and TRBJ1-5; no definite D call. V was shortened by 7 bases and J by 7 bases, with 11 bases between the two germline ends. Looked up from germline, CDR1 is KGHSY and CDR2 is FQNENV. CDR3 length equals 12 residues. The CDR3: CASTPWGQPQHF. CDR3 coding DNA: TGTGCCAGCACCCCATGGGGACAGCCCCAGCATTTT.

The table lists this clonotype with a few counts. J is TRBJ2-3 and V is TRBV2; weak D call: TRBD2 (5 bases). Per germline, CDR1 SNHLY and CDR2 FYNNEI. The germline V and J ends were trimmed by 10 bases and 0 bases, with 11 bases remaining between them. The CDR3 contains 13 residues. The CDR3 here is CATKGGSTDTQYF. The CDR3 region has the DNA TGTGCCACCAAGGGCGGGAGCACAGATACGCAGTATTTT.